Presented here are 20 T cell receptor beta chains from one specimen sequenced in a study of T cells after posttransplantation cyclophosphamide. TCRdb's table, derived via immunoSEQ multiplex PCR, lists solely in-frame clones and lacks some. The table has approximately 52,000 clones, about 86% seen once. The sequenced material came from PBMCs. These receptors were taken from a man between 25 and 39 years old with a blood cancer, CMV-positive, and with a related stem cell donor.

The chain is built from TRBV7-2 and TRBJ2-7, with TRBD2 matching 7 bases. Trimming at V came to 5 bases and at J to 3 bases, leaving 13 bases not matched to a gene. CDR3 length equals 16 residues. From germline, CDR1 is SGHTA and CDR2 FQGNSA. In DNA form, the CDR3 reads TGTGCCAGCAGCGAAGCCGCTTCGGGACTACTCTACGAGCAGTACTTC. This translates into CASSEAASGLLYEQYF.

This chain uses TRBV18 with TRBJ2-1; perhaps TRBD1 as D (6 bases). CDR3 length: 15 residues. Germline-derived CDR1 and CDR2 are KGHSH and LQKENI. V was pared by 3 bases and J by 5 bases, with 14 bases between. The CDR3 sequence is CASSPPWTDNNEQFF. In DNA form, the CDR3 reads TGTGCCAGCTCACCCCCATGGACAGACAACAATGAGCAGTTCTTC.

The genes are TRBV6-6 and TRBJ2-3, with 7 nucleotides matching TRBD2. After removal of 10 bases from V and 3 bases from J, the junction contained 13 bases not matched to a gene. The CDR3 has 15 amino acids. Germline values: CDR1 MNHNY, CDR2 SVGAGI (reference sequence). The CDR3 DNA reads TGTGCCACCCAACCTCCGGGACTAAGAACAGATACGCAGTATTTT. Its protein is CATQPPGLRTDTQYF.

This chain links TRBV9 with TRBJ1-2; D ambiguous. The CDR3 is 15 residues long. V shed 4 bases and J shed 4 bases, with 17 bases lying between them. Germline V gene lookup returns CDR1 SGDLS and CDR2 YYNGEE. CDR3 sequence (DNA): TGTGCCAGCAGCCCCCGGGGAGAGACGACCTATGGCTACACCTTC. This gives the protein CASSPRGETTYGYTF.

The genes are TRBV11-3 and TRBJ2-7; D perhaps matches TRBD1 (5 bases). The CDR3 length is 15 residues. Germline lookup yields CDR1 SGHNT and CDR2 YENEEA. Trimming removed 2 bases at V and 0 bases at J, with 11 bases between. The CDR3 DNA is TGTGCCAGCAGCTTAACAGGCCTTTTCTCCTACGAGCAGTACTTC. Its translation: CASSLTGLFSYEQYF. Supplemented by reference TRBV11-3 and TRBJ2-7, the full variable domain reads EAGVVQSPRYKIIEKKQPVAFWCNPISGHNTLYWYLQNLGQGPELLIRYENEEAVDDSQLPKDRFSAERLKGVDSTLKIQPAELGDSAVYLCASSLTGLFSYEQYFGPGTRLTVT.

This clone was picked up a small number of times. The CDR3 DNA sequence: TGTGCCAGCAGCCAAGCTTGGAGGACTAGCGGGACCCAGTACTTC. It encodes CASSQAWRTSGTQYF. J is TRBJ2-5 and V is TRBV2; 10 bases agree with TRBD2. The CDR3 extends over 15 amino acids. Germline CDR1 is SNHLY and CDR2 is FYNNEI. Trimming took 6 bases from V and 7 from J; bases not matched to a gene: 11.

V is TRBV9 and J is TRBJ2-5; possible D gene TRBD1, 5 bases. Trimming left V 0 bases short and J 5 bases short, with 20 bases between. The CDR3 loop spans 17 amino acids. Germline CDR1 and CDR2: SGDLS and YYNGEE. In DNA form, the CDR3 reads TGTGCCAGCAGCGTAGATGGAAGAGGAAGGGGATGGGAGACCCAGTACTTC. Protein sequence: CASSVDGRGRGWETQYF.

This clone was picked up a small number of times. V gene TRBV2 combines with J gene TRBJ2-3; TRBD2 matches at 7 bases. Unmatched junction bases numbered 6, after V lost 10 bases and J lost 2 bases. The CDR3 totals 13 residues. The germline gives CDR1 SNHLY, CDR2 FYNNEI. The CDR3 protein is CATLAEITDTQYF. In nucleotides, the CDR3 is TGTGCCACCCTAGCGGAAATCACAGATACGCAGTATTTT.

This clone occurred a few times. The J gene is TRBJ1-1, the V gene TRBV6-6, with D unclear. Trimming left V 5 bases short and J 0 bases short, with 10 bases between. This CDR3 spans 14 amino acids. Germline V lookup: CDR1 MNHNY, CDR2 SVGAGI (reference sequence). CDR3 DNA sequence: TGTGCCAGCAGTCCGAAACAGCTGAACACTGAAGCTTTCTTT. Translation: CASSPKQLNTEAFF.

The chain combines TRBV11-3 with TRBJ2-1; possible D gene TRBD1, 6 bases. CDR1 is SGHNT, CDR2 YENEEA, per germline. V was cut by 4 bases and J by 0 bases, with 13 bases left in between. The CDR3 spans 16 residues. The CDR3 DNA is TGTGCCAGCAGCTCGAACAGGGCGAGCTCCTACAATGAGCAGTTCTTC. It specifies CASSSNRASSYNEQFF.

This clone was recorded only once. The chain recombines TRBV27 with TRBJ1-3; tentative D call: TRBD1 (5 bases). The CDR3 extends over 14 amino acids. Deletions cut 6 bases from V and 4 bases from J, with 13 bases between. Germline CDR1 MNHEY, CDR2 SMNVEV (reference sequence). CDR3 amino acids: CASRGDLGGNTIYF. In DNA form, the CDR3 reads TGTGCCAGCAGGGGGGACTTGGGAGGAAACACCATATATTTT.

V is TRBV7-3 and J is TRBJ2-7, with D possibly matching TRBD2 (5 bases). CDR3 length: 16 residues. Germline values: CDR1 SGHTA, CDR2 FQGTGA. The V gene lost 0 bases and the J gene lost 2 bases, with 14 bases spanning the gap. The CDR3 DNA sequence: TGTGCCAGCAGCTTAACCGGTATTAGCGACACCTACGAGCAGTACTTC. This encodes CASSLTGISDTYEQYF.

This CDR3 is CASSYRFTDTQYF. In DNA, the CDR3 is TGTGCCAGCAGTTATAGATTCACAGATACGCAGTATTTT. This rearrangement joins TRBV6-5 to TRBJ2-3; no firm D call. Per the germline V gene, CDR1 is MNHEY and CDR2 is SVGAGI. V was pared by 3 bases and J by 2 bases, with 6 bases between. CDR3 size: 13 residues.

The rearrangement uses TRBV28 and TRBJ2-1; 9 nucleotides match TRBD1. The V gene's germline CDR1 is MDHEN and CDR2 SYDVKM. This CDR3 region has 15 residues. Losses at the gene ends were 6 bases for V and 0 bases for J; bases not matched to a gene: 3. The CDR3 DNA follows: TGTGCCAGCAGGCCGGGACAGGGCTCCTACAATGAGCAGTTCTTC. Translating it yields CASRPGQGSYNEQFF. The full variable domain, completed using reference TRBV28 and TRBJ2-1, is DVKVTQSSRYLVKRTGEKVFLECVQDMDHENMFWYRQDPGLGLRLIYFSYDVKMKEKGDIPEGYSVSREKKERFSLILESASTNQTSMYLCASRPGQGSYNEQFFGPGTRLTVL.

The CDR3 protein is CASRTSGRKETQYF. CDR3 bases: TGTGCCAGCAGGACTAGCGGGAGGAAAGAGACCCAGTACTTC. V is TRBV28 and J is TRBJ2-5, with TRBD2 matching over 13 bases. V was pared by 6 bases and J by 3 bases, with 1 base of the junction left unmatched. This CDR3 comprises 14 residues. Germline V gene lookup returns CDR1 MDHEN and CDR2 SYDVKM.

V usage is TRBV7-3 and J usage is TRBJ2-7, with 8 positions matching TRBD2. Germline loops: CDR1 SGHTA, CDR2 FQGTGA. This CDR3 region has 16 residues. Trimming removed 5 bases from V and 2 bases from J; junction bases left unmatched: 11. CDR3 loop: CASSPRGAGVTYEQYF. CDR3 in DNA: TGTGCCAGCAGCCCCCGAGGAGCGGGAGTGACCTACGAGCAGTACTTC.

This clone has only one observation. The chain combines TRBV18 with TRBJ2-1; D is perhaps TRBD2 (5 bases). The length of the CDR3 is 16 residues. The germline V gene encodes CDR1 KGHSH and CDR2 LQKENI. Deletions cut 1 base from V and 1 base from J, with 11 bases between. The CDR3 nucleotides are TGTGCCAGCTCACCACGGGAGCCCCGTTCCTACAATGAGCAGTTCTTC. Translation gives CASSPREPRSYNEQFF.

Only a few counts were recorded for this clone. The chain carries TRBV2 and TRBJ1-2, with D hard to call. With 7 bases removed from V and 2 bases from J, the gap between germline ends came to 11 bases. The CDR3 has 13 residues. The V gene's germline CDR1 is SNHLY and CDR2 FYNNEI. The CDR3 DNA reads as TGTGCCAGCACTGTCGGGATAAACTATGGCTACACCTTC. Protein product: CASTVGINYGYTF.

V gene TRBV7-2 combines with J gene TRBJ2-5; 15 positions match TRBD2. Trimming cost V 5 bases and J 4 bases; bases outside gene matches: 5. From germline, CDR1 is SGHTA and CDR2 FQGNSA. CDR3 length: 16 amino acids. DNA of the CDR3: TGTGCCAGCAGCCAGGGACTAGCGGGAGGTCGAGAGACCCAGTACTTC. Translating gives CASSQGLAGGRETQYF.

The chain's CDR3 is CASSWGLAEYEQYF. The CDR3 nucleotides are TGCGCCAGCAGCTGGGGACTAGCGGAGTACGAGCAGTACTTC. The rearrangement joins TRBV5-1 to TRBJ2-7; 11 bases align to TRBD2. The CDR3 runs to 14 residues. The J segment lost 4 bases and the V segment lost 3 bases, leaving 3 bases of the junction unmatched. Germline V lookup: CDR1 SGHRS, CDR2 YFSETQ.